A selection of T cell receptor beta chains follows, all from one sample in a study of OX40 agonist ivuxolimab in advanced cancers. TCRdb's copy holds only in-frame clones and misses some; the assay was immunoSEQ multiplex PCR. The table records 45,000 to 65,000 clones, around nine tenths of them present only once. Here the sequenced sample was CD4+ or CD8+ T cells sorted from blood, taken in a trial of the OX40 agonist ivuxolimab. These receptors were taken from an adult with an advanced solid tumor such as melanoma, head and neck, liver or kidney cancer. Both conserved end residues are part of each CDR3. Fields, in order: clone size, V gene, J gene, D gene, CDR3 protein, CDR3 DNA. D genes are given only for firm matches. Clone size appears in some rows only: once, few, many, or a class for an expanded clone.

NA	TRBV11-1	TRBJ1-2	TRBD1	CASSHGTADNYGYTF	TGTGCCAGCAGCCACGGGACAGCAGATAACTATGGCTACACCTTC
NA	TRBV18	TRBJ2-7	NA	CASSLTRGPTYEQYF	TGTGCCAGCTCACTAACCCGCGGACCGACCTACGAGCAGTACTTC
few	TRBV6-5	TRBJ2-7	NA	CASSSAGHLYEQYF	TGTGCCAGCAGCTCCGCGGGACATCTTTACGAGCAGTACTTC
NA	TRBV15	TRBJ1-5	TRBD1	CATSRQGAGQPQHF	TGTGCCACCAGCAGACAGGGGGCAGGCCAGCCCCAGCATTTT
NA	TRBV9	TRBJ2-2	TRBD1	CASSARTGGSGELFF	TGTGCCAGCAGCGCGAGGACAGGGGGTAGCGGGGAGCTGTTTTTT
NA	TRBV5-6	TRBJ2-5	TRBD2	CASSSFTAWGGETQYF	TGTGCCAGCAGCTCCTTTACAGCCTGGGGGGGTGAGACCCAGTACTTC
NA	TRBV7-2	TRBJ2-1	NA	CASSLGPPGPYNEQFF	TGTGCCAGCAGCTTGGGGCCGCCCGGGCCCTACAATGAGCAGTTCTTC
NA	TRBV6-5	TRBJ2-7	NA	CASSYHQSPSEQYF	TGTGCCAGCAGTTACCACCAGAGTCCCTCCGAGCAGTACTTC
NA	TRBV7-9	TRBJ2-3	NA	CASSLGGVGRRSTDTQYF	TGTGCCAGCAGCTTGGGTGGAGTTGGGCGGAGGAGCACAGATACGCAGTATTTT
NA	TRBV7-8	TRBJ2-7	NA	CASSVDRYEQYF	TGTGCCAGCAGCGTCGACAGGTACGAGCAGTACTTC
NA	TRBV6-1	TRBJ2-7	TRBD2	CASSTSGRAYEQYF	TGTGCCAGCAGTACTAGCGGGAGAGCCTACGAGCAGTACTTC
once	TRBV19	TRBJ1-5	NA	CASSRRDSNQPQHF	TGTGCCAGTAGTAGGCGTGATAGCAATCAGCCCCAGCATTTT
NA	TRBV19	TRBJ1-4	NA	CASNSGIGSTNEKLFF	TGTGCCAGTAATTCCGGCATTGGTTCGACTAATGAAAAACTGTTTTTT
NA	TRBV21-1	TRBJ2-3	NA	CASSNRDGPTDTQYF	TGTGCCAGCAGCAATCGGGACGGCCCCACAGATACGCAGTATTTT
NA	TRBV5-1	TRBJ1-6	NA	CASSLDSLGNSPLHF	TGCGCCAGCAGCTTGGACAGCCTGGGGAACTCACCCCTCCACTTT
NA	TRBV2	TRBJ2-1	TRBD1	CASSGTGGRNEQFF	TGTGCCAGCAGCGGGACAGGGGGACGGAATGAGCAGTTCTTC